This passage covers 13 T cell receptor beta chains from one sample sequenced in a study of blood T cell repertoires in COVID-19. Clones were sequenced by immunoSEQ multiplex PCR, and TCRdb holds only the in-frame ones, with some missing. The table has under 200,000 clones, roughly 80% seen once. Sequencing input: peripheral blood. Receptors originate from a man between 18 and 35 years old with active or convalescent COVID-19.

The rearrangement uses TRBV5-1 and TRBJ1-1, with 7 bases aligning to TRBD1. V gave up 4 bases and J gave up 4 bases; unmatched junction bases: 7. Germline loops: CDR1 SGHRS, CDR2 YFSETQ. The CDR3 sequence is 14 residues long. The CDR3 DNA follows: TGCGCCAGCAGCAGATGGACAGGTCTCACTGAAGCTTTCTTT. Its translation is CASSRWTGLTEAFF. The entire variable domain, with the rest obtained from reference TRBV5-1 and TRBJ1-1, is as follows: KAGVTQTPRYLIKTRGQQVTLSCSPISGHRSVSWYQQTPGQGLQFLFEYFSETQRNKGNFPGRFSGRQFSNSRSEMNVSTLELGDSALYLCASSRWTGLTEAFFGQGTRLTVV.

The chain recombines TRBV2 with TRBJ2-3; 11 bases align to TRBD2. V dropped 4 bases and J dropped 0; count of bases not matched to a gene: 3. This CDR3 region has 16 residues. The V gene's germline CDR1 is SNHLY and CDR2 FYNNEI. The CDR3, as DNA: TGTGCCAGCAGTGCCAGGACTAGCGGGAGCACAGATACGCAGTATTTT. It codes for CASSARTSGSTDTQYF. The variable domain in full, with the rest retrieved from reference TRBV2 and TRBJ2-3, is EPEVTQTPSHQVTQMGQEVILRCVPISNHLYFYWYRQILGQKVEFLVSFYNNEISEKSEIFDDQFSVERPDGSNFTLKIRSTKLEDSAMYFCASSARTSGSTDTQYFGPGTRLTVL.

The rearrangement links TRBV19 to TRBJ2-3; D may be TRBD2 (6 bases). This CDR3 spans 15 amino acids. Germline values: CDR1 LNHDA, CDR2 SQIVND (reference sequence). V lost 3 bases and J 3 bases, leaving 13 bases between the germline ends. The CDR3 DNA follows: TGTGCCAGTAGTATTCGGGGCGGGAAGACAGATACGCAGTATTTT. As protein: CASSIRGGKTDTQYF.

This clone came up once. The chain employs TRBV28 and TRBJ2-7; tentative D call: TRBD1 (5 bases). V was trimmed by 2 bases and J by 4 bases, leaving 12 bases between them. Germline V gives CDR1 MDHEN, CDR2 SYDVKM. The CDR3 extends over 14 amino acids. CDR3 nucleotide sequence: TGTGCCAGCAGTTTAGCAGGGAATACTTACGAGCAGTACTTC. It is translated as CASSLAGNTYEQYF.

The chain links TRBV30 to TRBJ1-2, with a weak D call TRBD1 (5 bases). Trimming removed 0 bases from V and 6 bases from J, with 11 bases in between. CDR1 is GTSNPN, CDR2 SVGIG, per germline (reference sequence). This CDR3 comprises 13 residues. The CDR3 DNA follows: TGTGCCTGGAGTGTAACCAGGGTAGATGGCTACACCTTC. It encodes CAWSVTRVDGYTF. The full variable domain, in which reference TRBV30 and TRBJ1-2 provide the parts outside the CDR3, is SQTIHQWPATLVQPVGSPLSLECTVEGTSNPNLYWYRQAAGRGLQLLFYSVGIGQISSEVPQNLSASRPQDRQFILSSKKLLLSDSGFYLCAWSVTRVDGYTFGSGTRLTVV.

The chain links TRBV5-4 to TRBJ1-2; D uncertain. V was shortened by 5 bases and J by 3 bases, with 11 bases between the two germline ends. Germline CDR1 and CDR2: SGHNT and YYREEE (reference sequence). This CDR3 region has 13 residues. The CDR3 DNA sequence: TGTGCCAGCAGTCATAGGAGTTACTATGGCTACACCTTC. It specifies CASSHRSYYGYTF.

J is TRBJ1-2 and V is TRBV11-2, with D uncertain. This CDR3 spans 14 amino acids. CDR1 and CDR2 from the germline V gene are SGHAT and FQNNGV. Trimming took 2 bases from V and 2 from J, leaving 9 bases between them. This CDR3 reads CASSLSRSNYGYTF. The CDR3 DNA is TGTGCCAGCAGCTTAAGTCGGTCAAACTATGGCTACACCTTC.

This chain links TRBV10-1 with TRBJ2-7; 12 nucleotides align to TRBD2. This CDR3 region has 16 residues. The trim removed 7 bases at V and 4 bases at J, leaving 11 bases unmatched. Germline V gene sequence: CDR1 WNHNN, CDR2 SYGVQD (reference sequence). Written as DNA, the CDR3 is TGCGCCAGCATCCCTCCCCTAGCGGGGGGGGAATACGAGCAGTACTTC. Its protein product is CASIPPLAGGEYEQYF.

A single count supports this clone. The chain combines TRBV11-2 with TRBJ1-1, with 8 bases that match TRBD1. Germline CDR1 reads SGHAT; CDR2 reads FQNNGV. CDR3 length: 15 residues. V gave up 4 bases and J gave up 7 bases; unmatched junction bases: 11. CDR3: CASSSLAGGAVEAFF. In nucleotides, the CDR3 is TGTGCCAGCAGCTCCCTGGCAGGGGGCGCGGTTGAAGCTTTCTTT.

This chain links TRBV18 with TRBJ1-1; D may be TRBD1 (6 bases). Trimming stripped 3 bases from V and 3 bases from J, with 8 bases between. The CDR3 loop spans 13 amino acids. Germline V gene lookup returns CDR1 KGHSH and CDR2 LQKENI. The CDR3 loop reads CASSPAGDTEAFF. In nucleotides, the CDR3 is TGTGCCAGCTCACCCGCAGGGGACACTGAAGCTTTCTTT.

This chain connects TRBV4-3 to TRBJ2-1, with TRBD2 matching 12 bases. V trimming: 2 bases; J trimming: 11 bases; junction bases outside the gene matches: 7. Per germline, CDR1 LGHNA and CDR2 YSLEER. CDR3 length: 15 amino acids. CDR3 region: CASSQTRLAGDQQFF. CDR3 bases: TGCGCCAGCAGCCAAACAAGACTAGCGGGAGATCAGCAGTTCTTC.

The chain joins TRBV2 to TRBJ1-2, with D perhaps TRBD1 (5 bases). The CDR3 contains 12 residues. Trimming stripped 6 bases from V and 7 bases from J, with 12 bases between. Per germline, CDR1 SNHLY and CDR2 FYNNEI. CDR3 nucleotides: TGTGCCAGCAGAAAAAGGGGAGGTGGCTACACCTTC. It codes for CASRKRGGGYTF.

This clone was found many times. The chain has TRBV6-6 and TRBJ1-2; no clear D. The CDR3 spans 15 residues. V lost 0 bases, J lost 3 bases, and 11 bases lay in between. In germline, CDR1 is MNHNY, CDR2 SVGAGI (reference sequence). The CDR3 DNA sequence: TGTGCCAGCAGTTACTCCGGACTGGGTCACTATGGCTACACCTTC. Amino acids: CASSYSGLGHYGYTF.